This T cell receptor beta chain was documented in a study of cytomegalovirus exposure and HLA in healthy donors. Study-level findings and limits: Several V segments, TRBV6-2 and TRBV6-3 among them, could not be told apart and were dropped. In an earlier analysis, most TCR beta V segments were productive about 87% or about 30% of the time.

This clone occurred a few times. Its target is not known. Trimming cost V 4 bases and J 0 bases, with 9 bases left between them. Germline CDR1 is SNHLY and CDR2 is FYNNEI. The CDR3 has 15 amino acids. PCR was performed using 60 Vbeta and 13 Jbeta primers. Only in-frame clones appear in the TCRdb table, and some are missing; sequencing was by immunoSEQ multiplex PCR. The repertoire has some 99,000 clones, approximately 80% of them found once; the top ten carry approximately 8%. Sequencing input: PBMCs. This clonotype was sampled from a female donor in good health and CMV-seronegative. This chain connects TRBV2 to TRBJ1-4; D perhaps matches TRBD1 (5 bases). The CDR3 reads CASSGGGATNEKLFF. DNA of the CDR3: TGTGCCAGCAGTGGCGGGGGGGCAACTAATGAAAAACTGTTTTTT.